This T cell receptor (beta chain) was sequenced in a study of T cells in Graves' hyperthyroidism and ophthalmopathy. Looking at the study overall: Peripheral blood sampling occurred at initial diagnosis, before any treatment. Study results and caveats: Blood also held most thyroid clonotypes expanded beyond 0.001.

A remark on this clonotype: Its specificity is not known.

Trimming took off 6 bases at V and 1 base at J, with 16 bases between the two ends. This CDR3 contains 16 residues. Amplification of TCR beta CDR3 regions used RNA as the template. Carried out on the TCR CDR3, a first-round RT-PCR used the HTBI primer set. In TCRdb, the multiplex PCR reads were re-called with MiXCR into one record per CDR3 protein. The sample carries hundreds of thousands of distinct CDR3 sequences, over 35% recorded once. Across 18 months, stable Graves' hyperthyroidism was marked by no progression to ophthalmopathy. The receptor's source is a young man with Graves' hyperthyroidism. Sequencing used blood. This rearrangement joins TRBV12-3 or TRBV12-4 to TRBJ1-3, with a weak D call TRBD1 (5 bases). CDR3 nucleotides: TGTGCCAGCAGGAAGCCGGGACGAGGTTCTGGAAACACCATATATTTT. Protein sequence: CASRKPGRGSGNTIYF.